This T cell receptor (beta chain) originates from a study of blood T cell repertoires in COVID-19. At the level of the study: From the United States, Italy and Spain came samples of acute and convalescent COVID-19.

Original handling: Counts of nucleated cells, estimated from reference gene primer amplification, were obtained. Assay used: immunoSEQ multiplex PCR; TCRdb lists only in-frame clones, some missing. V, J and clone size were drawn from that table, and D and trimming were deduced from the DNA. The table includes approximately 250,000 clones, roughly 90% detected once. Cohort allocation depended upon clinical history that participants reported. Before they entered the study, exposed participants had met a COVID-19 case within 2 weeks. CDR1 is SGHTA and CDR2 is FQGNSA in the germline V gene. V was clipped by 8 bases and J by 3 bases; unmatched bases: 5. The length of the CDR3 is 14 residues.

This receptor was taken from a man in his forties who had been exposed to COVID-19. Source material: PBMCs or T cells enriched from blood (not recorded which). J is TRBJ1-1 and V is TRBV7-2; 11 positions agree with TRBD1. CDR3 bases: TGTGCCAGCGGGAGGACAGGGGGCGACACTGAAGCTTTCTTT. Its translation: CASGRTGGDTEAFF.